These 14 T cell receptor beta chains were sequenced from one sample in a study of blood T cell repertoires in COVID-19. Clones were sequenced by immunoSEQ multiplex PCR, and TCRdb holds only the in-frame ones, with some missing. Of about 77,000 clones listed, about 80% are singletons. The sequenced sample consisted of peripheral blood. All receptors come from a woman between 65 and 79 years old with acute or convalescent COVID-19.

The J gene is TRBJ2-5, the V gene TRBV19; 12 bases are a match to TRBD2. V trimming: 5 bases; J trimming: 5 bases; junction bases outside the gene matches: 12. From germline, CDR1 is LNHDA and CDR2 SQIVND (reference sequence). This CDR3 region has 17 residues. In DNA form, the CDR3 reads TGTGCCAGTAGTCCCTTCCACGGACTAGCGGGGTCTGAGACCCAGTACTTC. Translating gives CASSPFHGLAGSETQYF.

The rearrangement uses TRBV27 and TRBJ1-4; D is uncertain. Germline CDR1 reads MNHEY; CDR2 reads SMNVEV (reference sequence). Trimming pared 6 bases from V and 4 bases from J, leaving 6 bases between. The CDR3 spans 12 residues. The CDR3 protein is CASRSLNEKLFF. CDR3 coding DNA: TGTGCCAGCAGGAGTCTTAATGAAAAACTGTTTTTT.

The J gene is TRBJ2-2, the V gene TRBV3-1 (or the pseudogene TRBV3-2); no clear D gene. The CDR3 is made up of 15 amino acids. V lost 3 bases to trimming and J lost 4 bases, with 12 bases between them. Per the germline V gene, CDR1 is LGHDT and CDR2 is YNNKEL (reference sequence). CDR3 sequence (DNA): TGTGCCAGCAGCCATACCGTTTCGGGCACCGGGGAGCTGTTTTTT. It codes for CASSHTVSGTGELFF.

In this sample, this clone turned up a few times. The genes are TRBV5-6 and TRBJ1-2; tentatively, D is TRBD1 (5 bases). The CDR3 sequence is 15 residues long. Trimming stripped 2 bases from V and 3 bases from J, with 14 bases between. Germline CDR1 reads SGHDT; CDR2 reads YYEEEE. The CDR3 DNA is TGTGCCAGCAGCTTACTGGGGCGAAGCGACTATGGCTACACCTTC. It translates to CASSLLGRSDYGYTF.

This clone was counted a single time. The rearrangement links TRBV11-3 to TRBJ1-2, with unresolved D. Per germline, CDR1 SGHNT and CDR2 YENEEA. This CDR3 is 16 amino acids long. V lost 5 bases and J lost 5, with 21 bases in between. The CDR3 is CASSQAIVRGRYGYTF. The CDR3 DNA follows: TGTGCCAGCAGCCAAGCCATTGTCCGGGGAAGATATGGCTACACCTTC. The whole variable domain, filled in from reference TRBV11-3 and TRBJ1-2, reads EAGVVQSPRYKIIEKKQPVAFWCNPISGHNTLYWYLQNLGQGPELLIRYENEEAVDDSQLPKDRFSAERLKGVDSTLKIQPAELGDSAVYLCASSQAIVRGRYGYTFGSGTRLTVV.

In regard to this clone: The DNA is omitted, as the CDR3 cannot be located on it reliably, and the CDR3 follows TCRdb's listing. The chain combines TRBV5-8 with TRBJ1-2; TRBD1 is the table's D call and was not checked against the DNA. The V gene's germline CDR1 is SGHTS and CDR2 YDEGEE. The CDR3 totals 11 residues, both ends included. Here the CDR3 reads CASSFWGRGTF.

This chain joins TRBV14 and TRBJ2-1; 9 bases line up with TRBD2. The V and J ends lost 0 bases and 7 bases, in that order; junction bases with no gene match: 10. The CDR3 consists of 17 residues. The germline V gene encodes CDR1 SGHDN and CDR2 FVKESK. The CDR3 DNA reads TGTGCCAGCAGCCAAGATAGCTTGCGGGGGGGCTATAATGAGCAGTTCTTC. Protein product: CASSQDSLRGGYNEQFF.

The CDR3 is CASSISNSKNIQYF. For the CDR3, the DNA is TGTGCCAGTAGTATTTCAAACTCCAAAAACATTCAGTACTTC. The chain uses TRBV19 and TRBJ2-4; no reliable D call. V was clipped by 3 bases and J by 2 bases, with 8 bases between them. The CDR3 loop spans 14 amino acids. Germline V lookup: CDR1 LNHDA, CDR2 SQIVND (reference sequence).

The chain couples TRBV18 to TRBJ2-7; tentatively, D is TRBD2 (6 bases). The V and J ends lost 2 bases and 5 bases respectively, with 16 bases between them. Germline V gene data show CDR1 as KGHSH and CDR2 as LQKENI. The CDR3 extends over 15 amino acids. In DNA, the CDR3 is TGTGCCAGCTCACCAGAGGAGCGGGCTGTGGACGAGCAGTACTTC. Residues: CASSPEERAVDEQYF. Full variable domain (rest looked up from reference TRBV18 and TRBJ2-7): NAGVMQNPRHLVRRRGQEARLRCSPMKGHSHVYWYRQLPEEGLKFMVYLQKENIIDESGMPKERFSAEFPKEGPSILRIQQVVRGDSAAYFCASSPEERAVDEQYFGPGTRLTVT.

The chain is built from TRBV7-9 and TRBJ1-2, with a possible D match to TRBD1 (5 bases). Germline CDR1 reads SEHNR; CDR2 reads FQNEAQ (reference sequence). V lost 4 bases and J 0 bases, leaving 18 bases between the germline ends. This CDR3 has 17 residues. Here the CDR3 reads CASSSRHGDSSNYGYTF. CDR3 nucleotides: TGTGCCAGCAGCTCACGACACGGGGACTCTTCTAACTATGGCTACACCTTC.

The rearrangement links TRBV19 to TRBJ1-6, with D maybe TRBD1 (5 bases). Trimming shortened V by 6 bases and J by 10 bases, and 10 bases separated the two germline ends. Per germline, CDR1 LNHDA and CDR2 SQIVND (reference sequence). This CDR3 has 12 amino acids. The CDR3 coding sequence is TGTGCCAGTAGAACAGGTAGATCACCCCTCCACTTT. Translated, it gives CASRTGRSPLHF.

This clone was seen more than once but under ten times. The genes are TRBV10-3 and TRBJ1-2, with 12 bases lining up with TRBD1. V gave up 7 bases and J gave up 2 bases; unmatched junction bases: 8. Germline V gene data show CDR1 as ENHRY and CDR2 as SYGVKD. This CDR3 spans 16 amino acids. The CDR3 nucleotides are TGTGCCATCACTTCACCCGGGACAGGGGGCAACTATGGCTACACCTTC. It encodes CAITSPGTGGNYGYTF.

This clone appeared once. The chain recombines TRBV6-5 with TRBJ1-2; D remains unclear. Germline assignment: CDR1 MNHEY and CDR2 SVGAGI. With 6 bases removed from V and 0 bases from J, the gap between germline ends came to 11 bases. The CDR3 runs 14 residues. CDR3 sequence reads: CASREGSANYGYTF. Here the CDR3 DNA reads TGTGCCAGCAGGGAGGGTTCAGCTAACTATGGCTACACCTTC.

This sequence joins TRBV9 and TRBJ2-3; D ambiguous. V was shortened by 4 bases and J by 0 bases, with 15 bases between the two germline ends. The CDR3 runs 16 residues. Germline V gives CDR1 SGDLS, CDR2 YYNGEE. The CDR3 DNA reads as TGTGCCAGCAGCCTCCTTGGCCTCCCTAGCACAGATACGCAGTATTTT. Amino acids: CASSLLGLPSTDTQYF.